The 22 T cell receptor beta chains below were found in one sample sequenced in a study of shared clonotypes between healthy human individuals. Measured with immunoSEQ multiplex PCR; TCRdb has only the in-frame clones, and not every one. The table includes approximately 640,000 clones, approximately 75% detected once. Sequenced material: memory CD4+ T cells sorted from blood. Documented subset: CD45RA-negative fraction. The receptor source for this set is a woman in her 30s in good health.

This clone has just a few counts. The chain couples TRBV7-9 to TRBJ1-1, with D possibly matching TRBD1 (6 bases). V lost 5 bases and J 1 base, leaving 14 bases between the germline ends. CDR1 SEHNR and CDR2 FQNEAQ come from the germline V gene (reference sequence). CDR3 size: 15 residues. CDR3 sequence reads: CASSRSGTTNTEAFF. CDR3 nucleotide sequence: TGTGCCAGCAGCCGAAGCGGGACAACGAACACTGAAGCTTTCTTT. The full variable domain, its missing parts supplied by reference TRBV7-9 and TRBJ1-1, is DTGVSQNPRHKITKRGQNVTFRCDPISEHNRLYWYRQTLGQGPEFLTYFQNEAQLEKSRLLSDRFSAERPKGSFSTLEIQRTEQGDSAMYLCASSRSGTTNTEAFFGQGTRLTVV.

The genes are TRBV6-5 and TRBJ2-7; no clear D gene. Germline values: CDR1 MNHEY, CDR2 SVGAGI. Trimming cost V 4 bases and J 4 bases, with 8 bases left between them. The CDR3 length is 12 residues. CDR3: CASSSQTYEQYF. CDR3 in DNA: TGTGCCAGCAGTTCACAGACGTACGAGCAGTACTTC.

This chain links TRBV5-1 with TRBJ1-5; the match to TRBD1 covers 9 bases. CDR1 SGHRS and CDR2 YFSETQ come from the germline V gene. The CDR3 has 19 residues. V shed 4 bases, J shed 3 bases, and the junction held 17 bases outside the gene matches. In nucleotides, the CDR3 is TGCGCCAGCAGCCGGGTTACGCTGTGGACAGGGGAATTCAATCAGCCCCAGCATTTT. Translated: CASSRVTLWTGEFNQPQHF. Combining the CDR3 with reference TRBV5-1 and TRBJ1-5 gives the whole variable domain KAGVTQTPRYLIKTRGQQVTLSCSPISGHRSVSWYQQTPGQGLQFLFEYFSETQRNKGNFPGRFSGRQFSNSRSEMNVSTLELGDSALYLCASSRVTLWTGEFNQPQHFGDGTRLSIL.

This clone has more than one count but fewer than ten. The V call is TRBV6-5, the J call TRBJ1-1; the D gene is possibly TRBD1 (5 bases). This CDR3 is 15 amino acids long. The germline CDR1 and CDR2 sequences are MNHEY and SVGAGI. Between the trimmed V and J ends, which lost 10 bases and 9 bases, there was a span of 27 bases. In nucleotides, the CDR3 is TGTGCCACCAAATCGGGGCGTGGGTCCTCAAGGCAAGCTTTCTTT. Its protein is CATKSGRGSSRQAFF.

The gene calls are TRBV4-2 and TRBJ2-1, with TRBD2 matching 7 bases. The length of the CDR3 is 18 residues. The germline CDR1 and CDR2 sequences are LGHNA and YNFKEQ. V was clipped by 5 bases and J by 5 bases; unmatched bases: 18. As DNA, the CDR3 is TGTGCCAGCAGCACCCCCCCCGGGGGGAGGACCCAACACAATGAGCAGTTCTTC. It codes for CASSTPPGGRTQHNEQFF.

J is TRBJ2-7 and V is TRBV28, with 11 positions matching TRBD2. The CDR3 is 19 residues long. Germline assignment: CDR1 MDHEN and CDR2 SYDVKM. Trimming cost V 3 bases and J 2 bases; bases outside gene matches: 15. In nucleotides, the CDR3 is TGTGCCAGCAGTTTGGCGACCCACCTGGGACTAGCGGATACCTACGAGCAGTACTTC. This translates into CASSLATHLGLADTYEQYF.

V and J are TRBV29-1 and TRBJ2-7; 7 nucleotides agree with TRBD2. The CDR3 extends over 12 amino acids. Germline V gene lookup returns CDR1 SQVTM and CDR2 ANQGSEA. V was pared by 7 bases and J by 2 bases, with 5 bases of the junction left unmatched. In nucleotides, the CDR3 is TGCAGCGCTGGGGGGAGGGCCTACGAGCAGTACTTC. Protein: CSAGGRAYEQYF.

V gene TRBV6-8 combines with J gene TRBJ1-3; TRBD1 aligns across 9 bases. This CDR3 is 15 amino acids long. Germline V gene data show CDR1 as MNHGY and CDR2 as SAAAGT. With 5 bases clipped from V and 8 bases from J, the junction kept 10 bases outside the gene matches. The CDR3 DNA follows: TGTGCCAGCAGTCCAAGGGGGACAGGGCCGGACACCATATATTTT. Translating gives CASSPRGTGPDTIYF.

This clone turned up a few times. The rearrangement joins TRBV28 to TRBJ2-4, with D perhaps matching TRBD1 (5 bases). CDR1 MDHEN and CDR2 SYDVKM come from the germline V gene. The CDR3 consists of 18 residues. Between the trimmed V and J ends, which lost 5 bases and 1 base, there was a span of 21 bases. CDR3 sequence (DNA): TGTGCCAGCAGTCAACTCCAAGGGGCGCGGACGGCCAAAAACATTCAGTACTTC. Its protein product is CASSQLQGARTAKNIQYF. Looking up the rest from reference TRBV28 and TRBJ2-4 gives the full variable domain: DVKVTQSSRYLVKRTGEKVFLECVQDMDHENMFWYRQDPGLGLRLIYFSYDVKMKEKGDIPEGYSVSREKKERFSLILESASTNQTSMYLCASSQLQGARTAKNIQYFGAGTRLSVL.

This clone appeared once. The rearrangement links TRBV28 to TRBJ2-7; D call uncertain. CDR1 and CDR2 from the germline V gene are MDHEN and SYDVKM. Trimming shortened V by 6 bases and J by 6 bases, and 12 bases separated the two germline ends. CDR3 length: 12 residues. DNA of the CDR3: TGTGCCAGCAGCCCCCTTTTGGGCGAGCAGTACTTC. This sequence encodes CASSPLLGEQYF. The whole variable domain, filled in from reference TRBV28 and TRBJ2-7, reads DVKVTQSSRYLVKRTGEKVFLECVQDMDHENMFWYRQDPGLGLRLIYFSYDVKMKEKGDIPEGYSVSREKKERFSLILESASTNQTSMYLCASSPLLGEQYFGPGTRLTVT.

In DNA, the CDR3 is TGCGCCAGCAGCTTGGTGCCGCTAGCGAATGAGCAGTTCTTC. This encodes CASSLVPLANEQFF. V is TRBV5-1 and J is TRBJ2-1, with D possibly TRBD2 on 6 matching bases. Germline CDR1 is SGHRS and CDR2 is YFSETQ. The length of the CDR3 is 14 residues. The germline V and J ends were trimmed by 0 bases and 7 bases, with 11 bases remaining between them.

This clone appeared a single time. CDR3 protein: CSVAKGPLETQYF. The CDR3 bases are TGCAGCGTAGCCAAAGGACCATTGGAGACCCAGTACTTC. The chain joins TRBV29-1 to TRBJ2-5, with D uncertain. Germline V gives CDR1 SQVTM, CDR2 ANQGSEA. This CDR3 comprises 13 residues. The V gene lost 6 bases and the J gene lost 5 bases, with 16 bases spanning the gap.

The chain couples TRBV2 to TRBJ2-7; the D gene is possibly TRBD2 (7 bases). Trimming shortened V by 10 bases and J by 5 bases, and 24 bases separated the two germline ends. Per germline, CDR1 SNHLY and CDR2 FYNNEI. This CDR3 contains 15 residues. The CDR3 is CATKPPSGGWNEQYF. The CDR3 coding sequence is TGTGCCACAAAACCCCCATCGGGGGGCTGGAACGAGCAGTACTTC.

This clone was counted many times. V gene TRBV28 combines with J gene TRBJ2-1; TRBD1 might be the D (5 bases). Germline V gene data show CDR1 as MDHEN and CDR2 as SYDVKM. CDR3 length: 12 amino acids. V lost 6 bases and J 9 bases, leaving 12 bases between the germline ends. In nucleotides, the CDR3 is TGTGCCAGCAGAAACCCAGGGCTTGAGCAGTTCTTC. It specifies CASRNPGLEQFF. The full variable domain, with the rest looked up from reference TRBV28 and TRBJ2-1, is DVKVTQSSRYLVKRTGEKVFLECVQDMDHENMFWYRQDPGLGLRLIYFSYDVKMKEKGDIPEGYSVSREKKERFSLILESASTNQTSMYLCASRNPGLEQFFGPGTRLTVL.

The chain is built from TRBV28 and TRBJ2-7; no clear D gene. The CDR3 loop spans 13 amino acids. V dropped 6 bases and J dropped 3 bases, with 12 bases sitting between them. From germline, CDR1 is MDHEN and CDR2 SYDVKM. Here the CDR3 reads CASSYTVLYEQYF. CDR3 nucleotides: TGTGCCAGCAGCTATACAGTCCTCTACGAGCAGTACTTC.

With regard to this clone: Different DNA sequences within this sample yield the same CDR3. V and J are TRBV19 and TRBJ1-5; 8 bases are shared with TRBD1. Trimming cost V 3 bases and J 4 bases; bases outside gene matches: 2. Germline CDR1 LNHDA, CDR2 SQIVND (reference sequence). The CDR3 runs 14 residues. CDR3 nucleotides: TGTGCCAGTAGTATCGGGACAGGTAATCAGCCCCAGCATTTT. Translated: CASSIGTGNQPQHF.

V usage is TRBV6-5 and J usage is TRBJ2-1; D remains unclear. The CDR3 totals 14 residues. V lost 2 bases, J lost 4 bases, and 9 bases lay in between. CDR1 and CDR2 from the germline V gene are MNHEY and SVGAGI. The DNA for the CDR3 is TGTGCCAGCAGTTACCGCTCAGGTTACAATGAGCAGTTCTTC. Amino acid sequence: CASSYRSGYNEQFF.

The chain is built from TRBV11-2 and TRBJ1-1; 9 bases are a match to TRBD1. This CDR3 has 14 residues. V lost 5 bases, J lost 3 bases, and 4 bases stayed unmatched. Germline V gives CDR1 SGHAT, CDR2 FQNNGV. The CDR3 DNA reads TGTGCCAGCAGCACCGACAGGGGGGACACTGAAGCTTTCTTT. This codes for CASSTDRGDTEAFF. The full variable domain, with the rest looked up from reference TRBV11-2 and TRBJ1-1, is EAGVAQSPRYKIIEKRQSVAFWCNPISGHATLYWYQQILGQGPKLLIQFQNNGVVDDSQLPKDRFSAERLKGVDSTLKIQPAKLEDSAVYLCASSTDRGDTEAFFGQGTRLTVV.

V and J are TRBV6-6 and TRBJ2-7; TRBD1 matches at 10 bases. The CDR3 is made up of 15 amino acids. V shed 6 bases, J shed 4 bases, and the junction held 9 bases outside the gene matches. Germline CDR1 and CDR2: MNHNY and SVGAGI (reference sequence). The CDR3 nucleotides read TGTGCCAGCAGCAAAAAGGGGACAGGGGATTACGAGCAGTACTTC. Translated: CASSKKGTGDYEQYF.

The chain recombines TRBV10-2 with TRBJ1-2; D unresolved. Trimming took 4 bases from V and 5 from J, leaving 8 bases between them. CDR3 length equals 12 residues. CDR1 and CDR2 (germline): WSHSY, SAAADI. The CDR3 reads CASSGSEYGYTF. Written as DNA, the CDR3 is TGCGCCAGCAGTGGCTCCGAGTATGGCTACACCTTC.

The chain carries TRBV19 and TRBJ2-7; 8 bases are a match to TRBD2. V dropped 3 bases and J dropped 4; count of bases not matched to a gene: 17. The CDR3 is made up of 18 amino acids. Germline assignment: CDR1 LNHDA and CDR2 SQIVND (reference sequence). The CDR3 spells CASSISTSFGTREYEQYF. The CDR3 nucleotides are TGTGCCAGTAGTATCTCGACATCCTTTGGGACTAGGGAATACGAGCAGTACTTC.

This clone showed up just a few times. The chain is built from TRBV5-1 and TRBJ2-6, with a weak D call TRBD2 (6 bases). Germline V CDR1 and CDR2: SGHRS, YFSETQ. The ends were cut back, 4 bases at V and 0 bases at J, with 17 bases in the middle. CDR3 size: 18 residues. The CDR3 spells CASSPGGSGHSGANVLTF. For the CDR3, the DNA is TGCGCCAGCAGCCCTGGTGGTAGCGGCCACTCTGGGGCCAACGTCCTGACTTTC. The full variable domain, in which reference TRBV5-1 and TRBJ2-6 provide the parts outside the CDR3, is KAGVTQTPRYLIKTRGQQVTLSCSPISGHRSVSWYQQTPGQGLQFLFEYFSETQRNKGNFPGRFSGRQFSNSRSEMNVSTLELGDSALYLCASSPGGSGHSGANVLTFGAGSRLTVL.